This T cell receptor (beta chain) is drawn from a study of Graves' ophthalmopathy and Graves' hyperthyroidism. TCR beta CDR3 amplification used RNA transcripts. After a first-round RT-PCR with HTBI primers, a second-round multiplex PCR was run. From the multiplex PCR reads, TCRdb called clonotypes with MiXCR, one entry per CDR3 protein. The table shows under 350,000 distinct CDR3 sequences, with around a sixth occurring only once. This clonotype appeared many times. The CDR3 loop spans 13 amino acids. V was clipped by 6 bases and J by 5 bases, with 11 bases between them. Germline V CDR1 and CDR2: MDHEN, SYDVKM.

The sequence came from an adult man with Graves' ophthalmopathy. The chain uses TRBV28 and TRBJ1-5; D not resolved. Sequencing was performed on peripheral blood. The CDR3 sequence: CASSKGIDQPQHF. In DNA form, the CDR3 reads TGTGCCAGCAGCAAAGGGATAGATCAGCCCCAGCATTTT.